The sample holds a few counts of the clone carrying this T cell receptor (beta chain). Its antigen is not identified. The sample belongs to a study of post-analysis software for immune sequencing data. Unique molecular identifiers were built into the TCR beta cDNA libraries. MiXCR, run by TCRdb on the PCR reads, gives a single entry per CDR3 protein. The sample lists fewer than 850,000 distinct CDR3 sequences, approximately 30% occurring once. Looked up from germline, CDR1 is SGDLS and CDR2 is YYNGEE. V shed 4 bases and J shed 0 bases, with 14 bases lying between them. The length of the CDR3 is 15 residues. Notes on the study in general: TRBV5-6, TRBV5-1 and TRBV20-1 belonged to a set of a handful of TRBV segments that were more frequent in patients than controls. Comparison with controls showed significantly lower normalized Chao1 diversity in multiple sclerosis patients.

This rearrangement joins TRBV9 to TRBJ2-7; D perhaps matches TRBD1 (5 bases). This TCR was sampled from a girl aged 10 to 17 with multiple sclerosis. Sequenced material: blood. CDR3 region: CASSTALGPSYEQYF. CDR3 coding DNA: TGTGCCAGCAGCACTGCGTTGGGGCCCTCCTACGAGCAGTACTTC.